This is a list of T cell receptor beta chains from one sample in a study of OX40 agonist ivuxolimab in advanced cancers. Sequencing used immunoSEQ multiplex PCR; TCRdb keeps in-frame clones, though not all of them. This repertoire shows fewer than 55,000 clones, under 90% found once; its top ten account for under 25%. This material consisted of CD4+ or CD8+ T cells sorted from blood, taken in a trial of the OX40 agonist ivuxolimab. The source is an adult with an advanced solid tumor such as melanoma, head and neck, liver or kidney cancer. Both conserved end residues are part of each CDR3. D genes are given only for firm matches. Size tells how often a clone was seen (once, few, many) or the class of an expanded clone, and some rows leave it out.

v_call,j_call,clone_size,d_call,cdr3_aa,cdr3_nt
TRBV7-6,TRBJ2-1,-,TRBD2,CASSRYAGGSDEQFF,TGTGCCAGCAGCCGGTATGCGGGAGGGTCAGATGAGCAGTTCTTC
TRBV30,TRBJ1-2,-,-,CAWSVYGGDGYTF,TGTGCCTGGAGTGTATATGGAGGGGATGGCTACACCTTC
TRBV6-1,TRBJ2-7,-,-,CASKTGSYEQYF,TGTGCCAGCAAAACAGGTAGCTACGAGCAGTACTTC
TRBV25-1,TRBJ1-4,-,-,CASSASNEKLFF,TGTGCCAGCAGTGCTTCTAATGAAAAACTGTTTTTT
TRBV2,TRBJ2-1,-,TRBD2,CASSGTSTSYNEQFF,TGTGCCAGCAGTGGGACTAGCACCTCCTACAATGAGCAGTTCTTC
TRBV28,TRBJ2-3,-,TRBD2,CASSPRLAGWVTDTQYF,TGTGCCAGCAGTCCTCGACTAGCGGGGTGGGTCACAGATACGCAGTATTTT
TRBV5-4,TRBJ1-6,-,-,CASSLDSSYNSPLHF,TGTGCCAGCAGCCTAGACAGCTCCTATAATTCACCCCTCCACTTT
TRBV29-1,TRBJ1-3,-,-,CSVDSPPGNTIYF,TGCAGCGTTGACTCCCCTCCTGGAAACACCATATATTTT
TRBV27,TRBJ1-4,-,-,CASSLEDSGIEKLFF,TGTGCCAGCAGTTTAGAGGACAGTGGTATTGAAAAACTGTTTTTT
TRBV27,TRBJ2-2,-,-,CASSATAQELFF,TGTGCCAGCAGTGCGACAGCACAGGAGCTGTTTTTT
TRBV7-9,TRBJ2-1,-,-,CASSLGGWNKQFF,TGTGCCAGCAGCTTAGGGGGCTGGAATAAGCAGTTCTTC
TRBV2,TRBJ1-1,-,-,CASSGLGTEGTEAFF,TGTGCCAGCAGTGGTTTGGGTACAGAAGGCACTGAAGCTTTCTTT
TRBV4-3,TRBJ2-7,-,TRBD2,CASSHVSGLSSYEQYF,TGCGCCAGCAGCCATGTTAGCGGGCTCAGCTCCTACGAGCAGTACTTC
TRBV27,TRBJ1-1,-,TRBD1,CASSLSTGGNTEAFF,TGTGCCAGCAGTTTATCAACAGGGGGGAACACTGAAGCTTTCTTT
TRBV5-6,TRBJ2-6,-,-,CASSLASSSSGANVLTF,TGTGCCAGCAGCTTGGCCTCGAGCAGCTCTGGGGCCAACGTCCTGACTTTC
TRBV7-2,TRBJ2-3,-,-,CASSILNTDTQYF,TGTGCCAGCAGCATACTGAACACAGATACGCAGTATTTT
TRBV19,TRBJ2-5,-,-,CASSMWGPKETQYF,TGTGCCAGTAGTATGTGGGGCCCTAAAGAGACCCAGTACTTC
TRBV7-9,TRBJ1-5,-,TRBD1,CASSLGQGSNQPQHF,TGTGCCAGCAGCTTAGGACAGGGGAGCAATCAGCCCCAGCATTTT
TRBV28,TRBJ2-7,-,TRBD1,CASSTPGGGYEQYF,TGTGCCAGCAGTACCCCAGGGGGCGGATACGAGCAGTACTTC
TRBV4-1,TRBJ2-5,-,-,CASSAGTKIQETQYF,TGCGCCAGCAGCGCCGGGACCAAAATCCAAGAGACCCAGTACTTC
TRBV9,TRBJ2-1,-,TRBD1,CASSGGQGASYNEQFF,TGTGCCAGCAGCGGCGGACAGGGGGCTTCCTACAATGAGCAGTTCTTC
TRBV5-6,TRBJ1-5,-,-,CASSKQGGPQHF,TGTGCCAGCAGCAAACAGGGTGGGCCCCAGCATTTT
TRBV28,TRBJ2-7,-,TRBD1,CASSFRDRGSYEQYF,TGTGCCAGCAGTTTCCGGGACAGGGGATCCTACGAGCAGTACTTC
TRBV9,TRBJ1-2,-,-,CASSPHGGPRYGYTF,TGTGCCAGCAGCCCCCACGGGGGTCCTAGGTATGGCTACACCTTC
TRBV29-1,TRBJ2-7,-,TRBD1,CSARDSSYEQYF,TGCAGCGCCAGGGACAGCTCCTACGAGCAGTACTTC
TRBV30,TRBJ2-1,-,TRBD1,CAWSVGQGNEQFF,TGTGCCTGGAGTGTCGGACAGGGCAATGAGCAGTTCTTC
TRBV11-2,TRBJ1-3,-,-,CATRGPGNTIYF,TGTGCCACCAGGGGTCCGGGAAACACCATATATTTT
TRBV27,TRBJ2-1,-,TRBD2,CASSPRTSGRIGEQFF,TGTGCCAGCAGTCCCCGGACTAGCGGGAGAATAGGTGAGCAGTTCTTC
TRBV29-1,TRBJ2-7,-,-,CSVVIPPEQYF,TGCAGCGTCGTTATACCACCCGAGCAGTACTTC
TRBV19,TRBJ2-7,-,-,CASSIINSYEQYF,TGTGCCAGTAGCATCATAAACTCCTACGAGCAGTACTTC
TRBV9,TRBJ1-1,-,-,CASSAQGAEAFF,TGTGCCAGCAGCGCACAGGGAGCTGAAGCTTTCTTT
TRBV7-2,TRBJ2-7,once,TRBD2,CASSALAGGPSYEQYF,TGTGCCAGCAGCGCTCTAGCGGGTGGACCGTCCTACGAGCAGTACTTC
TRBV6-5,TRBJ2-1,-,-,CASRTSGNEQFF,TGTGCCAGCAGGACTTCGGGCAATGAGCAGTTCTTC
TRBV4-3,TRBJ1-1,-,-,CASSQDRANTEAFF,TGCGCCAGCAGCCAAGACAGGGCGAACACTGAAGCTTTCTTT
TRBV2,TRBJ2-2,-,-,CASSPGTGELFF,TGTGCCAGCAGTCCGGGAACCGGGGAGCTGTTTTTT
TRBV19,TRBJ2-2,-,-,CASSMVLGGWRPNTGELFF,TGTGCCAGTAGTATGGTGTTAGGTGGTTGGCGACCGAACACCGGGGAGCTGTTTTTT
TRBV27,TRBJ1-3,-,-,CASSLQGPSTSGNTIYF,TGTGCCAGCAGTTTACAAGGCCCCAGCACATCTGGAAACACCATATATTTT
TRBV19,TRBJ2-7,once,TRBD2,CASSSGGTYEQYF,TGTGCCAGTAGTAGCGGGGGGACCTACGAGCAGTACTTC
TRBV4-2,TRBJ1-2,few,-,CASSQDNSGTYGYTF,TGTGCCAGCAGCCAAGATAATTCGGGGACCTATGGCTACACCTTC
TRBV19,TRBJ2-1,-,-,CASSMTTRDLFYNEQFF,TGTGCCAGTAGCATGACTACTCGGGACCTTTTCTACAATGAGCAGTTCTTC
TRBV27,TRBJ2-7,-,TRBD1,CASSLWTGPYEQYF,TGTGCCAGCAGTTTATGGACAGGGCCCTACGAGCAGTACTTC
TRBV9,TRBJ2-2,-,-,CASSVDWGPGGLFF,TGTGCCAGCAGCGTAGATTGGGGGCCTGGGGGGCTGTTTTTT
TRBV2,TRBJ2-7,-,-,CASSDPRDINYEQYF,TGTGCCAGCAGTGACCCCCGGGACATAAACTACGAGCAGTACTTC
TRBV7-3,TRBJ2-3,-,-,CASSFRGAQRPSTDTQYF,TGTGCCAGCAGCTTCCGGGGGGCCCAGCGGCCTAGCACAGATACGCAGTATTTT
TRBV27,TRBJ2-7,-,-,CASRAERRHYEQYF,TGTGCCAGCAGGGCGGAGAGACGTCACTACGAGCAGTACTTC
TRBV27,TRBJ1-2,-,-,CASRLGGGITGGYTF,TGTGCCAGCAGGCTTGGGGGGGGGATCACGGGAGGCTACACCTTC
TRBV11-2,TRBJ2-7,-,-,CASSLPQNPYEQYF,TGTGCCAGCAGCTTACCCCAAAATCCTTACGAGCAGTACTTC
TRBV6-6,TRBJ2-2,-,-,CASSYSGTMTGELFF,TGTGCCAGCAGTTACTCTGGGACAATGACCGGGGAGCTGTTTTTT
TRBV7-9,TRBJ2-1,-,TRBD2,CASSSSTSGANEQFF,TGTGCCAGCAGCTCTTCGACTAGCGGGGCTAATGAGCAGTTCTTC
TRBV5-1,TRBJ2-3,-,-,CASSLAGRGRTDTQYF,TGCGCCAGCAGCTTGGCGGGTCGGGGGCGCACAGATACGCAGTATTTT